This TCR beta chain was recorded in a study of shared clonotypes between healthy human individuals. There are 16 residues in the CDR3. Trimming pared 1 base from V and 6 bases from J, leaving 20 bases between. Germline values: CDR1 SGHRS, CDR2 YFSETQ. TCRdb's copy holds only in-frame clones and misses some; the assay was immunoSEQ multiplex PCR. The table records over a million clones, approximately 98% of them present only once. Regarding the study as a whole: Only blood samples were collected, and tissue repertoires likely differ.

Note on this clone: Its target is unknown.

The TCR was taken from a man younger than 45 in good health. V and J are TRBV5-1 and TRBJ2-7; D is tentatively TRBD1 or TRBD2 (5 bases each). Input material: naive CD4+ T cells sorted from blood. The subset denotes: CD45RA+ positively selected. CDR3 coding DNA: TGCGCCAGCAGCTTGAGTTCCCGGGGCCAAAAGCGCGAGCAGTACTTC. This codes for CASSLSSRGQKREQYF.